This TCR beta chain was documented in a study of OX40 agonist ivuxolimab in advanced cancers. Regarding the research as a whole: Ivuxolimab was an agonistic, fully human IgG2 monoclonal antibody directed against OX40 (CD134), a costimulatory receptor. Intravenous ivuxolimab was administered to patients every 2 weeks at six dose levels: 0.01, 0.1, 0.3, 1.5, 3 and 10 mg/kg. Of the roughly 53 patients in dose escalation, about 20 had hepatocellular carcinoma, roughly 15 had melanoma, 9 had renal cell carcinoma and 9 had head and neck cancer. In the dose-escalation cohort, 70% to 85% of patients were male, and the mean age was roughly 60 years with a range of roughly 23 to 90. Prior anti-PD-1, anti-PD-L1 or anti-CTLA-4 therapy was permitted, and checkpoint inhibitors had been received by roughly two fifths of dose-escalation patients. Three dose-escalation patients achieved partial responses, one with hepatocellular carcinoma and two with cutaneous melanoma. Peripheral TCRbeta sequencing was intended to test whether TCR sequence diversity was altered and clonal T-cell expansion was caused by ivuxolimab. The paper reports the monotherapy dose-escalation portion (N = 52 patients) of the phase I ivuxolimab trial.

General findings and caveats noted by the study authors: Low levels of normalized T-cell clonal expansion were also seen in some nonresponding patients. The antigen specificity of the clonally expanded peripheral T cells was not determined. After ivuxolimab, expanded clones were on average more numerous among CD8+ T cells than among CD4+ T cells. At doses from 0.1 to 3.0 mg/kg, clonal expansion was seen in both CD4+ and CD8+ blood T cells between baseline and week 6. Partial responders in the 0.1-3.0 mg/kg groups had among the lowest normalized peripheral clonal expansion, especially among CD8+ T cells.

Genomic DNA was extracted from sorted cells for sequencing of the TCRbeta CDR3 region. The immunoSEQ Assay was used to sequence the TCRbeta CDR3 regions. Here the immuneACCESS table is served through TCRdb, limited to in-frame sequences with V and J called. Missing clones are a known gap in these copies; in checked studies unresolved V genes cover under half, and the rest lacks a known reason. This sample holds tens of thousands of clones; 85% to 95% were observed only once. Around an eighth of the sample goes to the ten largest clones. The trial excluded patients who had a history of autoimmune disease or were on systemic immunosuppression. Peripheral blood for TCR sequencing was collected from all dose cohorts at baseline, on cycle 4 day 1, and on cycle 7 day 1. The samples were taken from a phase I, first-in-human, multicenter, open-label dose-escalation trial of ivuxolimab. The trial enrolled adults with locally advanced or metastatic head and neck squamous cell, hepatocellular, melanoma or renal cell carcinoma. CD4+ and CD8+ T cells were sorted separately from peripheral blood before TCR sequencing.

The CDR3 contains 14 residues, cysteine and phenylalanine counted. The sequence is cut down to CDR3 DNA, 42 bases in frame from base 1. V was cut back by 4 bases and J by 0 bases, leaving a gap of 11 bases between them. According to the germline V gene, CDR1 reads SGHRS and CDR2 reads YFSETQ. In regard to this clone: Its antigen is currently not known. One base away there is no much larger clone; base qualities are not given.

This clonotype was obtained from an adult with an advanced solid tumor such as melanoma, head and neck, liver or kidney cancer. Sequencing used CD4+ or CD8+ T cells sorted from blood, obtained in a trial of the OX40 agonist ivuxolimab. The chain is assembled from TRBV5-1 and TRBJ2-7, and possibly TRBD1, on 6 matching bases. The CDR3 region has the sequence CASSIGQSSYEQYF. The nucleotide sequence reads as follows: TGCGCCAGCAGCATAGGACAGAGCTCCTACGAGCAGTACTTC.